The TCR beta chain described here comes from a study of blood T cell repertoires in COVID-19. Libraries were prepared by immunoSEQ multiplex PCR; TCRdb keeps only in-frame clonotypes and omits some of them. The table lists over 150,000 clones, around 80% of them singletons. This sequence originates from a woman in her 70s who had recovered from COVID-19. Sequencing was done on a sample of peripheral blood.

The CDR3 DNA is TGCGCCAGCAGCCAAGCCGGCGGGTCTGGGGCCAACGTCCTGACTTTC. This sequence encodes CASSQAGGSGANVLTF. This rearrangement joins TRBV4-1 to TRBJ2-6, with D tentatively TRBD2 (5 bases). V gave up 1 base and J gave up 1 base, with 8 bases separating them. Germline assignment: CDR1 MGHRA and CDR2 YSYEKL. The CDR3 totals 16 residues.